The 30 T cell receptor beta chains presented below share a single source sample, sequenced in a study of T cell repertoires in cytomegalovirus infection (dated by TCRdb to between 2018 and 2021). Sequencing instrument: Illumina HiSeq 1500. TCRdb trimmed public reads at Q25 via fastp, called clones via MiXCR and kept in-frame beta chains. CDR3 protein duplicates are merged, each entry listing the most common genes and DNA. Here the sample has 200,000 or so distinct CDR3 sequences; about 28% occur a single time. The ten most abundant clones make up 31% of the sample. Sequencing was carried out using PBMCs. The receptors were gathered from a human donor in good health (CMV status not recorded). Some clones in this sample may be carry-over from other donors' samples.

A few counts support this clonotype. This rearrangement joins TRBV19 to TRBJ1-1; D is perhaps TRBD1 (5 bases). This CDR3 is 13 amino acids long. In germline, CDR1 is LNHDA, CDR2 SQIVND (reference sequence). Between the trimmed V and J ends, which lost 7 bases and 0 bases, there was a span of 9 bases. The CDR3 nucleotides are TGTGCCAGTATGGGGCAGATGAACACTGAAGCTTTCTTT. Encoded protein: CASMGQMNTEAFF.

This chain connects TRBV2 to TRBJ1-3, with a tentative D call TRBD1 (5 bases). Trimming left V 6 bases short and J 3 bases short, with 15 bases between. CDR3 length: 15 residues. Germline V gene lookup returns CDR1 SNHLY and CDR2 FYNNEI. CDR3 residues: CASRVARAIGNTIYF. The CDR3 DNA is TGTGCCAGCAGGGTCGCCAGGGCAATTGGAAACACCATATATTTT.

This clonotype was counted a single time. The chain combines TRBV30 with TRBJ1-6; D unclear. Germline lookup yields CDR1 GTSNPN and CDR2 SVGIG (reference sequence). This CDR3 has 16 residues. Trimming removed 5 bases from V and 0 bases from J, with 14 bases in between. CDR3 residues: CAWASRVVSYNSPLHF. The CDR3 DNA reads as TGTGCCTGGGCCAGCCGAGTTGTCTCCTATAATTCACCCCTCCACTTT.

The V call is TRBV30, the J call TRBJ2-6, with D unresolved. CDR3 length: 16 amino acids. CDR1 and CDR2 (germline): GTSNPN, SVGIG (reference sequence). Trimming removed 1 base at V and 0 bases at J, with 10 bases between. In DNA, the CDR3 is TGTGCCTGGAGTGCAGGATTTTCCTCTGGGGCCAACGTCCTGACTTTC. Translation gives CAWSAGFSSGANVLTF.

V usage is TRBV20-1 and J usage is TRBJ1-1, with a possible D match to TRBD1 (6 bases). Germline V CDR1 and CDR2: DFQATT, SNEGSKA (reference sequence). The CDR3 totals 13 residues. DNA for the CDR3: TGCAAGACGTCGGGGGAGGGGGACACTGAAGCTTTCTTT. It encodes CKTSGEGDTEAFF.

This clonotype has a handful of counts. The CDR3 loop reads CAISGDGGEQYF. The CDR3 DNA is TGTGCCATCAGTGGTGACGGGGGAGAGCAGTACTTC. The rearrangement uses TRBV10-3 and TRBJ2-7, with D possibly TRBD2 on 6 matching bases. Trimming cost V 4 bases and J 7 bases, with 11 bases left between them. The CDR3 is 12 residues long. The V gene's germline CDR1 is ENHRY and CDR2 SYGVKD.

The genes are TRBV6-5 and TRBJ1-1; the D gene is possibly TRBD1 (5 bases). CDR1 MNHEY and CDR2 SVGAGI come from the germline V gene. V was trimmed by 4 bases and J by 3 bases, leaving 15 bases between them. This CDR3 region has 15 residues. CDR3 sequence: CASSFTRTRDTEAFF. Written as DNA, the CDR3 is TGTGCCAGCAGTTTTACGCGGACACGGGACACTGAAGCTTTCTTT.

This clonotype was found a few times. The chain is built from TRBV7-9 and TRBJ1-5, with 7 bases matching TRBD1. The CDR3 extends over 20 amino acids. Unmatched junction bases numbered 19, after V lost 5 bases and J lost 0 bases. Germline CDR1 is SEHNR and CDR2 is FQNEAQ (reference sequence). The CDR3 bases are TGTGCCAGCAGCCTATATCAAGGGGGCCGTCTCTCCTATAGCAATCAGCCCCAGCATTTT. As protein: CASSLYQGGRLSYSNQPQHF.

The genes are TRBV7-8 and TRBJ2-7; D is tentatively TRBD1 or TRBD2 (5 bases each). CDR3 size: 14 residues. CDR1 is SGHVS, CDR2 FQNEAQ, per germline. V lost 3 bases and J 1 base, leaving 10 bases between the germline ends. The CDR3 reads CASSFTGGSYEQYF. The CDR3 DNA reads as TGTGCCAGCAGCTTCACAGGCGGGTCCTACGAGCAGTACTTC.

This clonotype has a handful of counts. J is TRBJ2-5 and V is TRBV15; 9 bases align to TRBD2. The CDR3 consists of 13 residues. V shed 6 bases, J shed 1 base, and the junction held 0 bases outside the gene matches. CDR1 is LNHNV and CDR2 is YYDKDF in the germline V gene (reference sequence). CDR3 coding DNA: TGTGCCACCAGGCGGGGGGGCCAAGAGACCCAGTACTTC. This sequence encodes CATRRGGQETQYF.

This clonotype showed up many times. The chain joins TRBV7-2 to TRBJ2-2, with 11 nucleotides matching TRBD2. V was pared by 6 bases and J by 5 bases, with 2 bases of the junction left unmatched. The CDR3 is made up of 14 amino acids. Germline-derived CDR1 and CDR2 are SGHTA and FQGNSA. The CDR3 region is CASSRTSGTGELFF. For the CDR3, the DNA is TGTGCCAGCAGTCGGACTAGCGGGACCGGGGAGCTGTTTTTT.

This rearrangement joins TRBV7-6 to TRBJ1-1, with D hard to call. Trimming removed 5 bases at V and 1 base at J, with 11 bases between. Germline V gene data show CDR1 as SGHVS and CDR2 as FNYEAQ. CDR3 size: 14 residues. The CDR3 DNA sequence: TGTGCCAGCAGCCTCTCCTTAGGGAACACTGAAGCTTTCTTT. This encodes CASSLSLGNTEAFF.

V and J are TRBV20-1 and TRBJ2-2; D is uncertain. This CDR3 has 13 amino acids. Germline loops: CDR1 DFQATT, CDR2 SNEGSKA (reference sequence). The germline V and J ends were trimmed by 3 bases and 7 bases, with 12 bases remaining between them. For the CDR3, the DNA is TGCAGTGCTAGTTCCCCAAACCACGGGGAGCTGTTTTTT. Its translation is CSASSPNHGELFF.

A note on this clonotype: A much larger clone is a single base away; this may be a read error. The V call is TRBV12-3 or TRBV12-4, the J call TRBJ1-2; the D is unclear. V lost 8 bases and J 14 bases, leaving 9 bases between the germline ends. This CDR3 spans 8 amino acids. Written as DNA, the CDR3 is TGTGCCAGCGACGGAGCAACCTTC. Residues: CASDGATF.

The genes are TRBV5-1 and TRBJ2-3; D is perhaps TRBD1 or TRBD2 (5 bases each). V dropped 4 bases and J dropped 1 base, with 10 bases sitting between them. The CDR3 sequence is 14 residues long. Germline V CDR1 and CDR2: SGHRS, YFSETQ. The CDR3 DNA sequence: TGCGCCAGCAGCCGGGACCCAGGCACAGATACGCAGTATTTT. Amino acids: CASSRDPGTDTQYF.

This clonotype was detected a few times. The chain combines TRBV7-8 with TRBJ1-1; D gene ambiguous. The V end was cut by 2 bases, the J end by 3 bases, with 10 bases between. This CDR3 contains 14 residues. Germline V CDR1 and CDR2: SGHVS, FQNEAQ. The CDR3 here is CASSLSGSHTEAFF. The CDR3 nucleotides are TGTGCCAGCAGCTTATCCGGCAGCCACACTGAAGCTTTCTTT.

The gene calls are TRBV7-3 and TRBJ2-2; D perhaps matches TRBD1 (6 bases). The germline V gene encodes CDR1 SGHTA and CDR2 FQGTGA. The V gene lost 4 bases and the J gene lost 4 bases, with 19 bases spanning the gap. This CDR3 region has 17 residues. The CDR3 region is CASSSQGGRAGTGELFF. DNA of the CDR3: TGTGCCAGCAGCTCACAGGGTGGCCGGGCTGGCACCGGGGAGCTGTTTTTT.

The CDR3 loop is CASSPYRGAGTEAFF. The CDR3 DNA reads TGTGCCAGCAGCCCCTATAGGGGTGCGGGCACTGAAGCTTTCTTT. This chain connects TRBV7-8 to TRBJ1-1, with D perhaps TRBD1 (5 bases). Trimming shortened V by 5 bases and J by 4 bases, and 17 bases separated the two germline ends. Per germline, CDR1 SGHVS and CDR2 FQNEAQ. The length of the CDR3 is 15 residues.

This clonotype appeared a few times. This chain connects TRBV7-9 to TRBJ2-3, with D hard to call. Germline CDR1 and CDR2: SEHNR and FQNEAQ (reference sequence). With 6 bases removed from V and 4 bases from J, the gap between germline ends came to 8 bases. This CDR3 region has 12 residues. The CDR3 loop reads CASRPMADTQYF. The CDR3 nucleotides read TGTGCCAGCAGGCCTATGGCAGATACGCAGTATTTT.

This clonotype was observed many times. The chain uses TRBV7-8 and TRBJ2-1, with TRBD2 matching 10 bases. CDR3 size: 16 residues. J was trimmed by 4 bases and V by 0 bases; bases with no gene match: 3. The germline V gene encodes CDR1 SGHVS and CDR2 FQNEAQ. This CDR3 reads CASSLAASGGYNEQFF. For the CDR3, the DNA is TGTGCCAGCAGCTTAGCAGCTAGCGGGGGATACAATGAGCAGTTCTTC.

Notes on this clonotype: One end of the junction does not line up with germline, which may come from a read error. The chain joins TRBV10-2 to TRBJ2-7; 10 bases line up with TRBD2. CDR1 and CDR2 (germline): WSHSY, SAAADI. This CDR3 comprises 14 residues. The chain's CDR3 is CASSEPLLAGPAGF. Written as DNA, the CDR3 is TGCGCCAGCAGTGAGCCACTACTAGCGGGGCCTGCAGGGTTC.

The CDR3 is CASRLPPGLAGPYEQYF. The DNA for the CDR3 is TGTGCTAGCCGCCTACCTCCGGGACTAGCGGGTCCCTACGAGCAGTACTTC. The chain combines TRBV7-9 with TRBJ2-7, with TRBD2 matching over 12 bases. The CDR3 loop spans 17 amino acids. Germline CDR1 SEHNR, CDR2 FQNEAQ (reference sequence).

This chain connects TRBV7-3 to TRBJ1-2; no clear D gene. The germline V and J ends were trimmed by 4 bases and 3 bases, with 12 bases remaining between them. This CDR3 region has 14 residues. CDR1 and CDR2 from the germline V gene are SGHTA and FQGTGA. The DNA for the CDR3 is TGTGCCAGCAGCTCAAATAGGGAGGACTATGGCTACACCTTC. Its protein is CASSSNREDYGYTF.

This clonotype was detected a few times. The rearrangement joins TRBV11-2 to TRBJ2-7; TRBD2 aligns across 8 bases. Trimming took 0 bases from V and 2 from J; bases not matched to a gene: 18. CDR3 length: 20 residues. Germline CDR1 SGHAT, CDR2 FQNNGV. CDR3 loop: CASSLEVGAGRLANPYEQYF. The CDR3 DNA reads TGTGCCAGCAGCTTAGAGGTGGGTGCGGGTCGACTAGCGAATCCCTACGAGCAGTACTTC.

The CDR3 DNA follows: TGTGCCAGCAGTTTCCTGTATGGCTACACCTTC. Protein product: CASSFLYGYTF. The rearrangement uses TRBV28 and TRBJ1-2; D unclear. CDR1 MDHEN and CDR2 SYDVKM come from the germline V gene. V dropped 3 bases and J dropped 5 bases, with 4 bases sitting between them. The CDR3 length is 11 residues.

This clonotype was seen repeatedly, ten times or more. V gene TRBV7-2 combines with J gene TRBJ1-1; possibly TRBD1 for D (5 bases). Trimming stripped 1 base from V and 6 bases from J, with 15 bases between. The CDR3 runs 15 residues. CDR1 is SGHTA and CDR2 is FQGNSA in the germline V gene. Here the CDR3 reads CASSLEARGGAEAFF. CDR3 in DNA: TGTGCCAGCAGCTTAGAGGCGCGGGGCGGGGCTGAAGCTTTCTTT. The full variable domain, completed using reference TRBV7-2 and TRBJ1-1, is GAGVSQSPSNKVTEKGKDVELRCDPISGHTALYWYRQSLGQGLEFLIYFQGNSAPDKSGLPSDRFSAERTGGSVSTLTIQRTQQEDSAVYLCASSLEARGGAEAFFGQGTRLTVV.

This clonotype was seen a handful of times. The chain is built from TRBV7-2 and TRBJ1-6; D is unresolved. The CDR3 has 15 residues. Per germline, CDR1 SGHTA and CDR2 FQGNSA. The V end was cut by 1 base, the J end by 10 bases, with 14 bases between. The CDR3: CASSLGGSLGSPLHF. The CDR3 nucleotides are TGTGCCAGCAGCTTAGGAGGCAGCCTAGGATCACCCCTCCACTTT.

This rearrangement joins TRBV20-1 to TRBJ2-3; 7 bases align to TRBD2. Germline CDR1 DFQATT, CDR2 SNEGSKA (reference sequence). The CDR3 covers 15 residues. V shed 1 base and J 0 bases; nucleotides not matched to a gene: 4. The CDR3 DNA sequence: TGCAGTGCTAGAGTGGCGGGGGTGAGCACAGATACGCAGTATTTT. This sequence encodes CSARVAGVSTDTQYF.

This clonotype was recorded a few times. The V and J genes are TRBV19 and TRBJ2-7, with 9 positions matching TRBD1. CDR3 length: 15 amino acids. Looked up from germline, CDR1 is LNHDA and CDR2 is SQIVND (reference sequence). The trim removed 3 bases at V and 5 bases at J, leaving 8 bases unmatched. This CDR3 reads CASSIGRTGAHEQYF. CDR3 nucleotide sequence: TGTGCCAGTAGTATTGGGCGGACAGGGGCCCACGAGCAGTACTTC.

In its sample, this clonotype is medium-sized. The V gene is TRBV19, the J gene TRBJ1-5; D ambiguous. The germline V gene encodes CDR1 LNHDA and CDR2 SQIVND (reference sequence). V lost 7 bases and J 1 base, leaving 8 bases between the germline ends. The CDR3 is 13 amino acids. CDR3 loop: CASIDGSNQPQHF. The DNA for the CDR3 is TGTGCCAGTATTGACGGGAGCAATCAGCCCCAGCATTTT. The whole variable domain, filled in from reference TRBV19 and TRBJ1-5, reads DGGITQSPKYLFRKEGQNVTLSCEQNLNHDAMYWYRQDPGQGLRLIYYSQIVNDFQKGDIAEGYSVSREKKESFPLTVTSAQKNPTAFYLCASIDGSNQPQHFGDGTRLSIL.